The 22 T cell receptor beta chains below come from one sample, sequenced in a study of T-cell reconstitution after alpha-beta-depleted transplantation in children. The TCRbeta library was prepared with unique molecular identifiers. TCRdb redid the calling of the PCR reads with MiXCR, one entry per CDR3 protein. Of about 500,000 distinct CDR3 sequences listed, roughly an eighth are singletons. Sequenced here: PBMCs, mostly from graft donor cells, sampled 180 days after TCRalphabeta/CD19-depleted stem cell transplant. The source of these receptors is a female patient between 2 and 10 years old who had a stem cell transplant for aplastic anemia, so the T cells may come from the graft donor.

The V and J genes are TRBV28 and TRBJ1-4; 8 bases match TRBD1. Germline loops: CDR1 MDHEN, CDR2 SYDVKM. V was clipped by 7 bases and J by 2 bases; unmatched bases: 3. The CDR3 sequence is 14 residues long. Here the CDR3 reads CASNQGATNEKLFF. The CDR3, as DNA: TGTGCCAGCAACCAGGGGGCTACTAATGAAAAACTGTTTTTT.

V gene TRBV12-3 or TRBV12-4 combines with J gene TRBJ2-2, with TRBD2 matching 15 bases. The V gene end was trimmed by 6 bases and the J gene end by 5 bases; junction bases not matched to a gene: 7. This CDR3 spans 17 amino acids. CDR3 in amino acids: CASRPPGLAGGTGELFF. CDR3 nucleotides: TGTGCCAGCAGGCCTCCGGGACTAGCGGGAGGAACCGGGGAGCTGTTTTTT.

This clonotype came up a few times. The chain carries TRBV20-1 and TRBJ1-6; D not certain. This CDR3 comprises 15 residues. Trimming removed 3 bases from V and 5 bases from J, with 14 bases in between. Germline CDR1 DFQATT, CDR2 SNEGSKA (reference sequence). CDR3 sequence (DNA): TGCAGTGCTAGCAGTGGGGTTGGGAATAATTCACCCCTCCACTTT. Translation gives CSASSGVGNNSPLHF.

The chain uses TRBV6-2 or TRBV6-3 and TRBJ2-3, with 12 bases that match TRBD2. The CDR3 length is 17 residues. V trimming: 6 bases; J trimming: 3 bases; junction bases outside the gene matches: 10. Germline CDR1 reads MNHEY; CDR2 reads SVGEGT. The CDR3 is CASSYRFLAGGTDTQYF. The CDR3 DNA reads TGTGCCAGCAGCTACCGTTTCCTAGCGGGAGGGACAGATACGCAGTATTTT.

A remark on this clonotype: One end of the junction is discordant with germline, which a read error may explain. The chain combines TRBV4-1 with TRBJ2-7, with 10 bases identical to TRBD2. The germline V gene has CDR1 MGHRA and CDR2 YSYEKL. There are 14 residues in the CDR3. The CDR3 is CASSQSGRAYDQYF. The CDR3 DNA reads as TGCGCCAGCAGCCAGAGCGGGAGGGCCTACGACCAGTACTTC.

CDR3 sequence: CASSTGLAEANEQFF. The DNA for the CDR3 is TGTGCCAGCAGCACCGGACTAGCGGAGGCAAATGAGCAGTTCTTC. This chain joins TRBV21-1 and TRBJ2-1; the table assigns TRBD2, which was not confirmed against the DNA. TRBV21-1 is an annotated pseudogene. The CDR3 length is 15 residues.

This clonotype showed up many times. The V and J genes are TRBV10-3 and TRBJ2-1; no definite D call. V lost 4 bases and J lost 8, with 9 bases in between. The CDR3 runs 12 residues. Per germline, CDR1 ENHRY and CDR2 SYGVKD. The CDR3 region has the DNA TGTGCCATCAGTGGACGTGGGTATGAGCAGTTCTTC. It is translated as CAISGRGYEQFF.

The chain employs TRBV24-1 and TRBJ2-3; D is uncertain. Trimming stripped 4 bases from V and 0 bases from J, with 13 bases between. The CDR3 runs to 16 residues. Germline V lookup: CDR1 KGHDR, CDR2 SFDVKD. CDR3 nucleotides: TGTGCCACCAGTGACCCAGACTGGTATAGCACAGATACGCAGTATTTT. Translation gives CATSDPDWYSTDTQYF.

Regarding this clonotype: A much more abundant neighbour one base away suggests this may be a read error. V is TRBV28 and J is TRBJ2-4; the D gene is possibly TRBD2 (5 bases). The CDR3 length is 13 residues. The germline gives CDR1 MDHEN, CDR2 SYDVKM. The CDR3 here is CASSLERLNSQYF. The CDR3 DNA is TGTGCCAGCAGTTTAGAGCGGTTGAACAGTCAGTACTTC.

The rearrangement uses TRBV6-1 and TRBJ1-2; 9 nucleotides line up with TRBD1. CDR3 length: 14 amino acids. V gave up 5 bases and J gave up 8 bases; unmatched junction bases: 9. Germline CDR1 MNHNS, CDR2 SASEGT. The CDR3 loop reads CASSLKQGAGGYTF. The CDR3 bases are TGTGCCAGCAGTCTAAAACAGGGGGCCGGGGGCTACACCTTC.

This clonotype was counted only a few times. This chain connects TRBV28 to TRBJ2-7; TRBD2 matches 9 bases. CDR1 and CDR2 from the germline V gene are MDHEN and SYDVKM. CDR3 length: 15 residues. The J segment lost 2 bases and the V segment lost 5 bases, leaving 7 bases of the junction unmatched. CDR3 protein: CASSPPTSGTYEQYF. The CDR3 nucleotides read TGTGCCAGCAGTCCCCCGACTAGCGGAACCTACGAGCAGTACTTC.

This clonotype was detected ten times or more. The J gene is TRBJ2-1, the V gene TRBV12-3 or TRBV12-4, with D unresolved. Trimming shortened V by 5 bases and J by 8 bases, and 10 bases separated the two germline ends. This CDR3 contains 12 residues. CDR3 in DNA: TGTGCCAGCAGTAAACGGGTCGATGAGCAGTTCTTC. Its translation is CASSKRVDEQFF.

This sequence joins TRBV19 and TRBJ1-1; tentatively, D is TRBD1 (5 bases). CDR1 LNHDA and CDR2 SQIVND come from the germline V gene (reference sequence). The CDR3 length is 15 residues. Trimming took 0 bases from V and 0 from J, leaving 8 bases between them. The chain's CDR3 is CASSIDPDMNTEAFF. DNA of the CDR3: TGTGCCAGTAGTATAGATCCGGACATGAACACTGAAGCTTTCTTT.

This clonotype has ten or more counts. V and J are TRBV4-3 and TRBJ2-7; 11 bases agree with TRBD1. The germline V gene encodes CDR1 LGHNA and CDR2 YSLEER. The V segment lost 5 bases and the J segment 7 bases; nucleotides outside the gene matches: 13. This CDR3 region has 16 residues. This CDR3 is CASSGAGDRGEEEQYF. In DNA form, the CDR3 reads TGCGCCAGCAGCGGAGCCGGGGACAGGGGGGAAGAGGAGCAGTACTTC.

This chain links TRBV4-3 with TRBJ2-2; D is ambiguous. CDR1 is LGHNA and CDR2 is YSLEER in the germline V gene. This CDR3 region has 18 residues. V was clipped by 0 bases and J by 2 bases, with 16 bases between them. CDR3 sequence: CASSQDPRTAGNTGELFF. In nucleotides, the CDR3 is TGCGCCAGCAGCCAAGATCCCAGAACGGCAGGAAACACCGGGGAGCTGTTTTTT.

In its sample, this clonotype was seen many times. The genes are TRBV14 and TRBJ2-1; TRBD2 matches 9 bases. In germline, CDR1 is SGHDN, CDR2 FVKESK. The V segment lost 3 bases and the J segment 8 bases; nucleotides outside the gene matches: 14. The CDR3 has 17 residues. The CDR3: CASSQSSSLAGVDEQFF. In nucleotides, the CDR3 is TGTGCCAGCAGCCAGTCATCATCTTTAGCGGGAGTAGATGAGCAGTTCTTC. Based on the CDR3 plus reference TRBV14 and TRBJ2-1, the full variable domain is EAGVTQFPSHSVIEKGQTVTLRCDPISGHDNLYWYRRVMGKEIKFLLHFVKESKQDESGMPNNRFLAERTGGTYSTLKVQPAELEDSGVYFCASSQSSSLAGVDEQFFGPGTRLTVL.

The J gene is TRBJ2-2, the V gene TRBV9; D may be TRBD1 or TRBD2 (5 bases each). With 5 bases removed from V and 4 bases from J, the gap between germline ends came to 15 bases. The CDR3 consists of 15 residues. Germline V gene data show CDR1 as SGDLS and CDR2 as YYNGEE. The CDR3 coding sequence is TGTGCCAGCAGTGAAACCGGGACGTCCACCGGGGAGCTGTTTTTT. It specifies CASSETGTSTGELFF.

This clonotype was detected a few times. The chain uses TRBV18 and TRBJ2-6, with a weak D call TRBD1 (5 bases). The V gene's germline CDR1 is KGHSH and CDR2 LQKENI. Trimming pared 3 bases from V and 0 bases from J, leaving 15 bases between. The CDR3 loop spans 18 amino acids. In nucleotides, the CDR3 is TGTGCCAGCTCACCGTTGACCGACAGTCGCTCTGGGGCCAACGTCCTGACTTTC. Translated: CASSPLTDSRSGANVLTF.

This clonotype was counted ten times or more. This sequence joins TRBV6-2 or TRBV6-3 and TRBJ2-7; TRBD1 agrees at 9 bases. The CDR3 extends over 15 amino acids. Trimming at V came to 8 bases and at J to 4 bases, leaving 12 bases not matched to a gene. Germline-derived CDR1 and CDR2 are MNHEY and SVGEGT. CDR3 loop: CASAAPGQGRYEQYF. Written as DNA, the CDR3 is TGTGCCAGCGCCGCTCCGGGACAGGGTCGGTACGAGCAGTACTTC.

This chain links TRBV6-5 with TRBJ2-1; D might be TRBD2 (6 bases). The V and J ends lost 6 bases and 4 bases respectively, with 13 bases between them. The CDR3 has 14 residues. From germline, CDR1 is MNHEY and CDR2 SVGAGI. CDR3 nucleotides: TGTGCCAGCAGGTCGGCGGGAATATACAATGAGCAGTTCTTC. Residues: CASRSAGIYNEQFF.

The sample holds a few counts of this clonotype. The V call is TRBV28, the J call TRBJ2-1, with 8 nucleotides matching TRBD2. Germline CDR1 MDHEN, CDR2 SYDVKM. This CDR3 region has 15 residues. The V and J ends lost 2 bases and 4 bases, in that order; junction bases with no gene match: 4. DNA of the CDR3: TGTGCCAGCAGTTTAGCAGCGGGAGTGTACAATGAGCAGTTCTTC. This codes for CASSLAAGVYNEQFF.

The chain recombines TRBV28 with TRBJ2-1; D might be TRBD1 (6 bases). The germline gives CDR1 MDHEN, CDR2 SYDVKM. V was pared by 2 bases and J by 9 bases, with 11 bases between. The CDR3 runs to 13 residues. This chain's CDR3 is CASSLRRGGEQFF. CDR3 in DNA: TGTGCCAGCAGTTTACGCCGAGGGGGTGAGCAGTTCTTC.